The 21 T cell receptor beta chains below all came from one sample that was sequenced in a study of T cell responses to AZD1222 COVID-19 vaccine (dated by TCRdb to 2020 to 2023). The library was generated by the immunoSEQ multiplex PCR assay. Entries here come from immuneACCESS through TCRdb and include only in-frame sequences with V and J called. Some clones fail to appear in such tables; in the studies checked, an unresolved V gene covers under half of the shortfall, and the cause of the remainder is unknown. Counted in this sample were some 150,000 clones; 89% of them appeared once. The ten biggest clones cover 2.9% of the sample. Reading the label with the study, this specimen's time point is: baseline before first vaccination. The sequencing here drew on peripheral blood, taken on day 0 of AZD1222 vaccination. The receptors come from an adult in good health.

V usage is TRBV6-2 or TRBV6-3 and J usage is TRBJ2-7; D remains ambiguous. Trimming removed 5 bases from V and 2 bases from J, with 4 bases in between. CDR3 length: 11 residues. Germline assignment: CDR1 MNHEY and CDR2 SVGEGT. As DNA, the CDR3 is TGTGCCAGCAGTCATACCTACGAGCAGTACTTC. It specifies CASSHTYEQYF.

Note on this clone: One junction end disagrees with the germline gene, perhaps due to a read error. The chain recombines TRBV20-1 with TRBJ1-2; D gene uncertain. Germline V lookup: CDR1 DFQATT, CDR2 SNEGSKA (reference sequence). The CDR3 runs to 10 residues. CDR3 sequence (DNA): TGCAGTGCTCGAGACTCCGGCTACACCTTC. This sequence encodes CSARDSGYTF.

The chain combines TRBV7-2 with TRBJ1-1, with D possibly TRBD1 on 5 matching bases. The CDR3 consists of 17 residues. The V and J ends lost 5 bases and 0 bases respectively, with 19 bases between them. Per germline, CDR1 SGHTA and CDR2 FQGNSA. The CDR3 nucleotides read TGTGCCAGCAGCCCCGGTCTCGGGGGAGGGATGAACACTGAAGCTTTCTTT. Translation: CASSPGLGGGMNTEAFF.

The chain links TRBV6-5 to TRBJ2-7, with 12 nucleotides matching TRBD1. Per the germline V gene, CDR1 is MNHEY and CDR2 is SVGAGI. V lost 7 bases, J lost 4 bases, and 5 bases stayed unmatched. CDR3 length: 14 residues. CDR3 amino acids: CASTPGQGAYEQYF. The CDR3, as DNA: TGTGCCAGCACCCCGGGACAGGGGGCATACGAGCAGTACTTC.

The chain recombines TRBV6-2 or TRBV6-3 with TRBJ1-5; D is uncertain. Germline CDR1 and CDR2: MNHEY and SVGEGT. This CDR3 spans 14 amino acids. Trimming took 6 bases from V and 5 from J, leaving 14 bases between them. The CDR3 nucleotides read TGTGCCAGCAGCCGATCAGCTAGGGATCAGCCCCAGCATTTT. Translating gives CASSRSARDQPQHF.

The chain uses TRBV29-1 and TRBJ2-1; 11 bases are shared with TRBD2. The CDR3 extends over 15 amino acids. Germline CDR1 and CDR2: SQVTM and ANQGSEA. The V and J ends lost 4 bases and 6 bases, in that order; junction bases with no gene match: 8. In DNA form, the CDR3 reads TGCAGCGTTGGGTCCCTAGCGGGGGGTCTCAATGAGCAGTTCTTC. Residues: CSVGSLAGGLNEQFF.

The sample holds a few counts of this clone. The chain carries TRBV29-1 and TRBJ2-1, with 7 bases identical to TRBD2. From germline, CDR1 is SQVTM and CDR2 ANQGSEA. The V gene end was trimmed by 3 bases and the J gene end by 2 bases; junction bases not matched to a gene: 7. This CDR3 contains 15 residues. The CDR3 loop is CSVEGSGPTYNEQFF. The CDR3 coding sequence is TGCAGCGTTGAGGGTAGCGGGCCCACCTACAATGAGCAGTTCTTC.

The table lists this clone with a few counts. The chain employs TRBV24-1 and TRBJ2-3, with no clear D. Per the germline V gene, CDR1 is KGHDR and CDR2 is SFDVKD. V lost 3 bases and J lost 6, with 9 bases in between. The CDR3 loop spans 13 amino acids. CDR3 in amino acids: CATSDAPSDTQYF. The CDR3 DNA reads as TGTGCCACCAGTGATGCTCCCTCTGATACGCAGTATTTT.

The chain carries TRBV3-1 (or the pseudogene TRBV3-2) and TRBJ2-5; no clear D gene. V was trimmed by 0 bases and J by 5 bases, leaving 13 bases between them. The CDR3 is 15 amino acids. CDR1 is LGHDT, CDR2 YNNKEL, per germline (reference sequence). The CDR3 spells CASSQDWQARETQYF. The CDR3, as DNA: TGTGCCAGCAGCCAAGATTGGCAGGCCCGGGAGACCCAGTACTTC.

The chain uses TRBV4-3 and TRBJ2-5, with D unresolved. Germline V gene lookup returns CDR1 LGHNA and CDR2 YSLEER. V lost 0 bases and J lost 5, with 13 bases in between. The CDR3 length is 15 residues. DNA for the CDR3: TGCGCCAGCAGCCAAGATTCGTCGGGTGGGGAGACCCAGTACTTC. Translated, it gives CASSQDSSGGETQYF.

V is TRBV15 and J is TRBJ2-5; D perhaps matches TRBD1 (5 bases). Germline V CDR1 and CDR2: LNHNV, YYDKDF (reference sequence). CDR3 length: 13 residues. Trimming shortened V by 6 bases and J by 7 bases, and 15 bases separated the two germline ends. CDR3 protein: CATRGRTEVTQYF. The CDR3 DNA follows: TGTGCCACCAGGGGGCGAACCGAAGTGACCCAGTACTTC. Full variable domain (rest looked up from reference TRBV15 and TRBJ2-5): DAMVIQNPRYQVTQFGKPVTLSCSQTLNHNVMYWYQQKSSQAPKLLFHYYDKDFNNEADTPDNFQSRRPNTSFCFLDIRSPGLGDTAMYLCATRGRTEVTQYFGPGTRLLVL.

This chain uses TRBV5-1 with TRBJ2-3, with D tentatively TRBD2 (6 bases). CDR3 length: 15 residues. Trimming took 5 bases from V and 0 from J, leaving 13 bases between them. Germline V CDR1 and CDR2: SGHRS, YFSETQ. The CDR3 loop reads CASRVSGTSTDTQYF. Written as DNA, the CDR3 is TGCGCCAGCAGAGTTTCCGGGACTAGCACAGATACGCAGTATTTT.

The V call is TRBV19, the J call TRBJ1-3; TRBD1 matches 10 bases. This CDR3 contains 14 residues. Germline CDR1 is LNHDA and CDR2 is SQIVND (reference sequence). The V and J ends lost 5 bases and 8 bases, in that order; junction bases with no gene match: 6. The CDR3 region is CASSAAGTGDTIYF. The CDR3 DNA reads TGTGCCAGTAGTGCCGCCGGGACAGGGGACACCATATATTTT.

The chain links TRBV4-1 to TRBJ2-7; TRBD1 agrees at 9 bases. The V gene's germline CDR1 is MGHRA and CDR2 YSYEKL. V shed 4 bases, J shed 12 bases, and the junction held 16 bases outside the gene matches. This CDR3 spans 15 amino acids. CDR3 sequence reads: CASSPSGTGQTSPYF. The CDR3 DNA is TGCGCCAGCAGCCCATCCGGGACAGGGCAAACTAGTCCGTACTTC.

The V call is TRBV19, the J call TRBJ1-1, with D possibly TRBD1 on 5 matching bases. Germline V gene sequence: CDR1 LNHDA, CDR2 SQIVND (reference sequence). Trimming took 2 bases from V and 6 from J, leaving 16 bases between them. The CDR3 runs 15 residues. CDR3 bases: TGTGCCAGTAGTATATCTTATGGCAGGGAAGCTGAAGCTTTCTTT. Amino acid sequence: CASSISYGREAEAFF.

A single count supports this clone. The chain joins TRBV7-6 to TRBJ2-7, with TRBD1 as a possible D gene (6 bases). The CDR3 is 12 amino acids. V was cut by 5 bases and J by 5 bases, with 10 bases left in between. Germline CDR1 SGHVS, CDR2 FNYEAQ. This CDR3 reads CASSQGTNEQYF. In DNA form, the CDR3 reads TGTGCCAGCAGCCAGGGGACAAACGAGCAGTACTTC.

The chain combines TRBV11-2 with TRBJ2-1, with 7 bases lining up with TRBD2. This CDR3 has 16 residues. Germline lookup yields CDR1 SGHAT and CDR2 FQNNGV. V lost 5 bases to trimming and J lost 6 bases; unmatched junction nucleotides: 13. This CDR3 reads CASSPVLDQRGNEQFF. The CDR3 DNA reads TGTGCCAGCAGCCCGGTGCTGGACCAGCGGGGCAATGAGCAGTTCTTC.

J is TRBJ2-5 and V is TRBV18; 11 bases map to TRBD1. Trimming cost V 4 bases and J 2 bases; bases outside gene matches: 12. This CDR3 has 18 residues. From germline, CDR1 is KGHSH and CDR2 LQKENI. This CDR3 reads CASSRLGQGAALQETQYF. DNA of the CDR3: TGTGCCAGCTCACGACTAGGACAGGGGGCGGCATTACAAGAGACCCAGTACTTC.

The CDR3 sequence: CAISESFDWAGIDYGYTF. In DNA, the CDR3 is TGTGCCATCAGTGAGTCTTTTGATTGGGCAGGGATAGACTATGGCTACACCTTC. This sequence joins TRBV10-3 and TRBJ1-2, with TRBD1 as a possible D gene (5 bases). Between the trimmed V and J ends, which lost 0 bases and 3 bases, there was a span of 20 bases. Germline V gene data show CDR1 as ENHRY and CDR2 as SYGVKD. The CDR3 contains 18 residues.

The genes are TRBV19 and TRBJ1-6; a possible D gene is TRBD1 (6 bases). CDR3 size: 15 residues. Per the germline V gene, CDR1 is LNHDA and CDR2 is SQIVND (reference sequence). Trimming pared 6 bases from V and 7 bases from J, leaving 16 bases between. In DNA, the CDR3 is TGTGCCAGTAGAAGCTGGACAGAGGCCAATTCACCCCTCCACTTT. This encodes CASRSWTEANSPLHF.

This sequence joins TRBV7-9 and TRBJ2-3, with 9 positions matching TRBD2. With 1 base clipped from V and 7 bases from J, the junction kept 12 bases outside the gene matches. This CDR3 is 17 amino acids long. Germline V lookup: CDR1 SEHNR, CDR2 FQNEAQ (reference sequence). The CDR3 nucleotides read TGTGCCAGCAGCTTAGTTGCTAGCGGGGTGGAGCTCAATACGCAGTATTTT. Translated, it gives CASSLVASGVELNTQYF.